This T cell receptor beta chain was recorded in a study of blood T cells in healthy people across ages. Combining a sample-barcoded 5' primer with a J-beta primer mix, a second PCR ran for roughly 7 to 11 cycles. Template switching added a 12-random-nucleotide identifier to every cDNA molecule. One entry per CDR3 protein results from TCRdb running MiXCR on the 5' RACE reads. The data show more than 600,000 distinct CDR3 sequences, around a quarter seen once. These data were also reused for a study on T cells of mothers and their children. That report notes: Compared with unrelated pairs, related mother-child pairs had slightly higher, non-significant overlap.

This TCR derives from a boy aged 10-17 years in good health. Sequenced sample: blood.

The CDR3 coding sequence is TGTGCCAGCAGCTTAGCGATTAGCGGGTACTACGAGCAGTACTTC. Protein sequence: CASSLAISGYYEQYF. The V gene is TRBV7-2, the J gene TRBJ2-7; 7 bases are shared with TRBD2. The CDR3 consists of 15 residues. Trimming at V came to 0 bases and at J to 3 bases, leaving 5 bases not matched to a gene. The germline gives CDR1 SGHTA, CDR2 FQGNSA.